These 30 T cell receptor beta chains were sequenced from one sample in a study of blood T cell repertoires in COVID-19. Generated by immunoSEQ multiplex PCR, the TCRdb table keeps only in-frame clones and is missing some. The profile shows around 230,000 clones, approximately 81% of them singletons. Specimen: peripheral blood. Every receptor here comes from a woman older than 75 with acute or convalescent COVID-19.

This clone has just a few counts. CDR3 loop: CASSSSSGITYEQYF. CDR3 DNA: TGTGCCAGCAGCTCTTCTAGCGGGATAACCTACGAGCAGTACTTC. The chain combines TRBV11-1 with TRBJ2-7; TRBD2 matches at 9 bases. This CDR3 is built from 15 residues. Per the germline V gene, CDR1 is SGHAT and CDR2 is FQDESV (reference sequence). V lost 4 bases to trimming and J lost 2 bases; unmatched junction nucleotides: 6.

The V and J genes are TRBV3-1 (or the pseudogene TRBV3-2) and TRBJ2-7; D is unresolved. Deletions cut 6 bases from V and 2 bases from J, with 5 bases between. Germline assignment: CDR1 LGHDT and CDR2 YNNKEL (reference sequence). The CDR3 totals 11 residues. The CDR3 DNA follows: TGTGCCAGCAGTCTCCCCTACGAGCAGTACTTC. Its translation: CASSLPYEQYF.

A single count supports this clone. The chain employs TRBV19 and TRBJ2-5, with D possibly being TRBD2 (6 bases). CDR3 length equals 15 residues. CDR1 is LNHDA, CDR2 SQIVND, per germline (reference sequence). V was pared by 7 bases and J by 2 bases, with 17 bases between. CDR3 sequence: CASKAGSAGQETQYF. In DNA form, the CDR3 reads TGTGCCAGTAAAGCTGGTTCGGCGGGACAAGAGACCCAGTACTTC.

This clone was seen only a few times. CDR3 loop: CASSSGGQGPYEQYF. Here the CDR3 DNA reads TGCGCCAGCAGCTCCGGGGGACAGGGACCCTACGAGCAGTACTTC. The chain couples TRBV5-1 to TRBJ2-7; 9 bases agree with TRBD1. The V gene's germline CDR1 is SGHRS and CDR2 YFSETQ. The trim removed 3 bases at V and 2 bases at J, leaving 6 bases unmatched. The CDR3 contains 15 residues.

In this sample, this clone turned up once. This sequence joins TRBV21-1 and TRBJ1-5; TRBD1, the D gene given by the table, was not confirmed from the DNA. TRBV21-1 is annotated as a pseudogene. This CDR3 has 17 residues. CDR3 region: CASSSKPPGISNQPQHF. The CDR3 nucleotides read TGTGCCAGCAGCTCCAAACCCCCAGGGATTAGCAATCAGCCCCAGCATTTT.

CDR3 nucleotides: TGTGCCAGCAGCTTGGGTCCTAATCAGCCCCAGCATTTT. This encodes CASSLGPNQPQHF. The chain employs TRBV5-6 and TRBJ1-5, with D unclear. Germline V gene data show CDR1 as SGHDT and CDR2 as YYEEEE. Trimming took off 0 bases at V and 4 bases at J, with 5 bases between the two ends. This CDR3 spans 13 amino acids.

V and J are TRBV4-1 and TRBJ2-1; D might be TRBD2 (6 bases). The CDR3 covers 14 residues. Germline V gene data show CDR1 as MGHRA and CDR2 as YSYEKL. The V gene lost 1 base and the J gene lost 4 bases, with 8 bases spanning the gap. Written as DNA, the CDR3 is TGCGCCAGCAGCCAAGCTGGAGGGTACAATGAGCAGTTCTTC. Translating gives CASSQAGGYNEQFF.

The chain uses TRBV2 and TRBJ2-3; D is perhaps TRBD1 (5 bases). V was cut by 6 bases and J by 0 bases, with 16 bases left in between. There are 16 residues in the CDR3. Germline CDR1 SNHLY, CDR2 FYNNEI. The CDR3 bases are TGTGCCAGCAGAAAAGAGGACATTCCTAGCACAGATACGCAGTATTTT. Translated, it gives CASRKEDIPSTDTQYF.

The chain has TRBV3-1 (or the pseudogene TRBV3-2) and TRBJ2-7; D is perhaps TRBD2 (6 bases). CDR1 and CDR2 (germline): LGHDT, YNNKEL (reference sequence). Trimming stripped 6 bases from V and 2 bases from J, with 17 bases between. CDR3 length: 15 amino acids. CDR3 sequence: CASSRGAGLPYEQYF. CDR3 coding DNA: TGTGCCAGCAGTCGCGGGGCAGGCCTACCCTACGAGCAGTACTTC.

J is TRBJ1-5 and V is TRBV19; the match to TRBD1 covers 9 bases. Germline V gene data show CDR1 as LNHDA and CDR2 as SQIVND (reference sequence). This CDR3 spans 17 amino acids. V was pared by 5 bases and J by 3 bases, with 11 bases of the junction left unmatched. The CDR3 DNA follows: TGTGCCAGTAGTCGGACAGGGGCCCTCGAACCCAATCAGCCCCAGCATTTT. Amino acids: CASSRTGALEPNQPQHF.

This chain joins TRBV28 and TRBJ1-1; D is unresolved. Germline-derived CDR1 and CDR2 are MDHEN and SYDVKM. V lost 7 bases and J lost 9, with 12 bases in between. There are 11 residues in the CDR3. CDR3 protein: CASIIGGQAFF. CDR3 bases: TGTGCCAGCATTATCGGAGGGCAAGCTTTCTTT.

This chain joins TRBV30 and TRBJ2-2; 8 positions match TRBD1. The CDR3 covers 16 residues. Germline values: CDR1 GTSNPN, CDR2 SVGIG (reference sequence). The V segment lost 1 base and the J segment 6 bases; nucleotides outside the gene matches: 10. CDR3 nucleotides: TGTGCCTGGAGTGAGCCCGGGACAGGAGTTCCCGGGGAGCTGTTTTTT. As protein: CAWSEPGTGVPGELFF.

Regarding this clone: This same CDR3 is encoded by further DNA sequences in the sample. This chain uses TRBV7-8 with TRBJ1-1, with 9 bases identical to TRBD1. From germline, CDR1 is SGHVS and CDR2 FQNEAQ. This CDR3 spans 19 amino acids. J lost 0 bases, V lost 0 bases, and 11 bases had no gene match. The chain's CDR3 is CASSLAPTGGGGMNTEAFF. Written as DNA, the CDR3 is TGTGCCAGCAGCTTAGCGCCTACAGGGGGCGGAGGGATGAACACTGAAGCTTTCTTT. The full variable domain, rest sourced from reference TRBV7-8 and TRBJ1-1, is GAGVSQSPRYKVAKRGQDVALRCDPISGHVSLFWYQQALGQGPEFLTYFQNEAQLDKSGLPSDRFFAERPEGSVSTLKIQRTQQEDSAVYLCASSLAPTGGGGMNTEAFFGQGTRLTVV.

In DNA, the CDR3 is TGTGCCAGCAGCCCTAGCGGGAATGAGCAGTTCTTC. It specifies CASSPSGNEQFF. The rearrangement links TRBV3-1 (or the pseudogene TRBV3-2) to TRBJ2-1; 8 bases line up with TRBD2. The germline CDR1 and CDR2 sequences are LGHDT and YNNKEL (reference sequence). CDR3 length equals 12 residues. The V segment lost 4 bases and the J segment 7 bases; nucleotides outside the gene matches: 0.

This rearrangement joins TRBV28 to TRBJ2-7; 9 bases are a match to TRBD2. The CDR3 runs 17 residues. CDR1 is MDHEN and CDR2 is SYDVKM in the germline V gene. V was clipped by 1 base and J by 4 bases; unmatched bases: 11. CDR3 nucleotide sequence: TGTGCCAGCAGTTTATTCTTTTTTAGCGGGGGCAATTACGAGCAGTACTTC. Protein product: CASSLFFFSGGNYEQYF. The whole variable domain, remainder taken from reference TRBV28 and TRBJ2-7, is DVKVTQSSRYLVKRTGEKVFLECVQDMDHENMFWYRQDPGLGLRLIYFSYDVKMKEKGDIPEGYSVSREKKERFSLILESASTNQTSMYLCASSLFFFSGGNYEQYFGPGTRLTVT.

The rearrangement joins TRBV3-1 (or the pseudogene TRBV3-2) to TRBJ1-2; D not certain. Germline CDR1 is LGHDT and CDR2 is YNNKEL (reference sequence). The CDR3 is 16 residues long. The V end lost 4 bases, the J end lost 0 bases, and 15 bases lay between the germline ends. CDR3 in DNA: TGTGCCAGCAGCCTTACGAAGACACTGTCTAACTATGGCTACACCTTC. Its translation is CASSLTKTLSNYGYTF.

The rearrangement joins TRBV12-3 or TRBV12-4 to TRBJ2-2, with D hard to call. The V and J ends lost 3 bases and 7 bases respectively, with 6 bases between them. The CDR3 covers 12 residues. The CDR3 loop reads CASSLRYGELFF. CDR3 DNA sequence: TGTGCCAGCAGTTTGCGATACGGGGAGCTGTTTTTT.

The V and J genes are TRBV5-1 and TRBJ2-5; 10 bases align to TRBD2. CDR3 length: 15 residues. V shed 1 base and J 9 bases; nucleotides not matched to a gene: 9. Germline CDR1 SGHRS, CDR2 YFSETQ. CDR3 in amino acids: CASSLTSGASLAQYF. DNA for the CDR3: TGCGCCAGCAGCTTGACTAGCGGGGCCTCCTTGGCCCAGTACTTC.

V gene TRBV29-1 combines with J gene TRBJ2-3; D is possibly TRBD1 (6 bases). Germline V gene data show CDR1 as SQVTM and CDR2 as ANQGSEA. Trimming cost V 6 bases and J 0 bases, with 10 bases left between them. The length of the CDR3 is 13 residues. In DNA form, the CDR3 reads TGCAGCGTCGGGACAACGAGCACAGATACGCAGTATTTT. Amino acids: CSVGTTSTDTQYF.

The chain joins TRBV14 to TRBJ1-2, with TRBD1 matching over 7 bases. The CDR3 length is 14 residues. Germline V gene lookup returns CDR1 SGHDN and CDR2 FVKESK. Unmatched junction bases numbered 8, after V lost 5 bases and J lost 5 bases. CDR3 sequence (DNA): TGTGCCAGCAGCGAAGTGGGACAGCGTTATGGCTACACCTTC. Translated, it gives CASSEVGQRYGYTF.

The chain is built from TRBV18 and TRBJ1-5; 7 bases agree with TRBD1. After removal of 3 bases from V and 3 bases from J, the junction contained 8 bases not matched to a gene. The germline V gene has CDR1 KGHSH and CDR2 LQKENI. CDR3 length: 16 amino acids. DNA of the CDR3: TGTGCCAGCTCACCTGGGACAGTTGATCTCAATCAGCCCCAGCATTTT. Amino acids: CASSPGTVDLNQPQHF.

The chain links TRBV18 to TRBJ2-7; 7 bases line up with TRBD1. Germline V lookup: CDR1 KGHSH, CDR2 LQKENI. The J segment lost 4 bases and the V segment lost 3 bases, leaving 6 bases of the junction unmatched. The CDR3 covers 14 residues. CDR3 sequence reads: CASSPAGTDYEQYF. The CDR3 bases are TGTGCCAGCTCACCGGCCGGGACAGATTACGAGCAGTACTTC.

This clone occurred a few times. The chain is built from TRBV7-7 and TRBJ2-2, with TRBD2 as a possible D gene (5 bases). Germline V lookup: CDR1 SSHAT, CDR2 FNYEAQ (reference sequence). The V end was cut by 1 base, the J end by 11 bases, with 11 bases between. The CDR3 consists of 13 residues. CDR3 nucleotides: TGTGCCAGCAGCTTAGACTCCTCGGGAGAGCTGTTTTTT. Its protein product is CASSLDSSGELFF.

The chain employs TRBV7-6 and TRBJ2-2; 7 bases agree with TRBD2. Germline assignment: CDR1 SGHVS and CDR2 FNYEAQ. Losses at the gene ends were 3 bases for V and 1 base for J; bases not matched to a gene: 5. This CDR3 is built from 16 residues. The CDR3 region has the DNA TGTGCCAGCAGCTTCCGGGGCGGGGGGAACACCGGGGAGCTGTTTTTT. Its protein is CASSFRGGGNTGELFF.

This chain links TRBV10-1 with TRBJ2-2; D gene unclear. Trimming took 2 bases from V and 7 from J, leaving 5 bases between them. This CDR3 is 12 amino acids long. Germline lookup yields CDR1 WNHNN and CDR2 SYGVQD (reference sequence). As DNA, the CDR3 is TGCGCCAGCAGTGAGATTAACGGGGAGCTGTTTTTT. Translating gives CASSEINGELFF.

In its sample, this clone was seen once. Other DNA sequences of this sample code for an identical CDR3. The chain recombines TRBV6-5 with TRBJ1-5; no clear D. The CDR3 runs 13 residues. Deletions cut 6 bases from V and 2 bases from J, with 8 bases between. Germline V gene sequence: CDR1 MNHEY, CDR2 SVGAGI. CDR3 in DNA: TGTGCCAGCAGACCAACGGGCAATCAGCCCCAGCATTTT. Translated: CASRPTGNQPQHF.

The chain links TRBV10-3 to TRBJ2-2; D not resolved. The germline V gene encodes CDR1 ENHRY and CDR2 SYGVKD. There are 14 residues in the CDR3. V was trimmed by 4 bases and J by 4 bases, leaving 10 bases between them. The CDR3 sequence: CAISVLVGTGELFF. The DNA for the CDR3 is TGTGCCATCAGTGTGCTAGTTGGCACCGGGGAGCTGTTTTTT.

The rearrangement uses TRBV2 and TRBJ1-5, with unresolved D. Trimming took 1 base from V and 7 from J, leaving 8 bases between them. Germline V lookup: CDR1 SNHLY, CDR2 FYNNEI. The CDR3 sequence is 13 residues long. The CDR3 DNA sequence: TGTGCCAGCAGTGAAGTCGGGGTCCAGCCCCAGCATTTT. As protein: CASSEVGVQPQHF. Variable domain in full (rest from reference TRBV2 and TRBJ1-5): EPEVTQTPSHQVTQMGQEVILRCVPISNHLYFYWYRQILGQKVEFLVSFYNNEISEKSEIFDDQFSVERPDGSNFTLKIRSTKLEDSAMYFCASSEVGVQPQHFGDGTRLSIL.

J is TRBJ2-7 and V is TRBV5-1; 11 positions agree with TRBD1. Germline CDR1 reads SGHRS; CDR2 reads YFSETQ. The CDR3 has 13 residues. The J segment lost 5 bases and the V segment lost 4 bases, leaving 2 bases of the junction unmatched. CDR3 in DNA: TGCGCCAGCAGCCGGACAGGGGGCAACGAGCAGTACTTC. Amino acid sequence: CASSRTGGNEQYF.

The V and J genes are TRBV5-4 and TRBJ1-2, with TRBD1 as a possible D gene (5 bases). V gave up 0 bases and J gave up 1 base, with 7 bases separating them. This CDR3 comprises 14 residues. Germline V gene lookup returns CDR1 SGHNT and CDR2 YYREEE (reference sequence). For the CDR3, the DNA is TGTGCCAGCAGCTTGGGACAGCGTAACTATGGCTACACCTTC. Translation gives CASSLGQRNYGYTF.